The 18 T cell receptor beta chains given below trace back to one sample, sequenced in a study of graft-versus-host responses after intestinal transplantation. Data came from immunoSEQ multiplex PCR; TCRdb stores just in-frame clones and leaves some out. The sample carries approximately 26,000 clones, roughly 85% recorded once. The sequenced sample was PBMCs, obtained approximately 29 days after intestinal transplant. These receptors were collected from a human patient who received an intestinal transplant, so some T cells may come from the graft donor.

The J gene is TRBJ1-2, the V gene TRBV29-1; 11 positions match TRBD1. The CDR3 sequence is 16 residues long. V shed 4 bases, J shed 0 bases, and the junction held 7 bases outside the gene matches. CDR1 and CDR2 (germline): SQVTM, ANQGSEA. The chain's CDR3 is CSVAGTGGIPNYGYTF. Here the CDR3 DNA reads TGCAGCGTTGCCGGGACAGGGGGAATACCTAACTATGGCTACACCTTC.

V is TRBV7-8 and J is TRBJ2-3; D unresolved. V lost 2 bases and J 1 base, leaving 7 bases between the germline ends. Germline loops: CDR1 SGHVS, CDR2 FQNEAQ. This CDR3 has 14 residues. CDR3 protein: CASSLQDGTDTQYF. The CDR3 bases are TGTGCCAGCAGCTTACAGGATGGCACAGATACGCAGTATTTT.

This chain joins TRBV25-1 and TRBJ2-5, with D tentatively TRBD2 (5 bases). The CDR3 length is 14 residues. CDR1 and CDR2 (germline): MGHDK, SYGVNS. The V and J ends lost 5 bases and 0 bases respectively, with 10 bases between them. CDR3 sequence: CASSLWRDQETQYF. The DNA of the CDR3 is TGTGCCAGCAGTTTGTGGCGGGACCAAGAGACCCAGTACTTC.

J is TRBJ2-5 and V is TRBV6-5; perhaps TRBD2 as D (6 bases). The CDR3 is made up of 15 amino acids. V lost 2 bases and J lost 4, with 14 bases in between. From germline, CDR1 is MNHEY and CDR2 SVGAGI. CDR3 nucleotide sequence: TGTGCCAGCAGTTACGGGCAGGGAGGTACAGAGACCCAGTACTTC. This gives the protein CASSYGQGGTETQYF.

The genes are TRBV5-1 and TRBJ1-4; D is undetermined. This CDR3 comprises 14 residues. The ends were cut back, 1 base at V and 0 bases at J, with 4 bases in the middle. Germline CDR1 and CDR2: SGHRS and YFSETQ. CDR3 in amino acids: CASSLTTTNEKLFF. In nucleotides, the CDR3 is TGCGCCAGCAGCTTGACCACAACTAATGAAAAACTGTTTTTT.

The V and J genes are TRBV1 and TRBJ2-6; TRBD2 was called by the table and not checked on the DNA. TRBV1 represents a pseudogene. The CDR3 contains 18 residues. The CDR3 DNA is TGCACCAGCAGACCCTGCGGTTTGTGCACAAGTCGGGCCAACGTCCTGACTTTC. Protein product: CTSRPCGLCTSRANVLTF.

V gene TRBV7-9 combines with J gene TRBJ2-5, with a weak D call TRBD2 (6 bases). The CDR3 extends over 13 amino acids. The V and J ends lost 4 bases and 6 bases respectively, with 12 bases between them. Per germline, CDR1 SEHNR and CDR2 FQNEAQ (reference sequence). The CDR3 region has the DNA TGTGCCAGCAGCTCCGATGGGGGGAAGACCCAGTACTTC. Translating it yields CASSSDGGKTQYF.

This chain joins TRBV9 and TRBJ2-2; the D call may be TRBD1 or TRBD2 (5 bases each). The CDR3 covers 15 residues. Trimming removed 0 bases from V and 5 bases from J, with 11 bases in between. Germline CDR1 reads SGDLS; CDR2 reads YYNGEE. CDR3 nucleotides: TGTGCCAGCAGCGTAGAAGAGGGGTGGACCGGGGAGCTGTTTTTT. Amino acid sequence: CASSVEEGWTGELFF.

V is TRBV15 and J is TRBJ2-1; 12 bases match TRBD2. CDR3 length equals 16 residues. CDR1 and CDR2 from the germline V gene are LNHNV and YYDKDF (reference sequence). V shed 2 bases, J shed 8 bases, and the junction held 7 bases outside the gene matches. Here the CDR3 reads CATSRRTSGRIDEQFF. CDR3 nucleotides: TGTGCCACCAGCAGACGAACTAGCGGGAGGATCGATGAGCAGTTCTTC.

The CDR3 DNA reads as TGCGCCAGCAGCTTGGCAGGCATGCGGGAGCAGTACTTC. This encodes CASSLAGMREQYF. The chain is built from TRBV5-1 and TRBJ2-7; D unclear. Germline-derived CDR1 and CDR2 are SGHRS and YFSETQ. The CDR3 contains 13 residues. V lost 0 bases to trimming and J lost 7 bases, with 11 bases between them.

The V call is TRBV19, the J call TRBJ2-2; D assignment may be TRBD1 or TRBD2 (5 bases each). V was cut by 5 bases and J by 4 bases, with 23 bases left in between. CDR3 length: 18 residues. Germline loops: CDR1 LNHDA, CDR2 SQIVND (reference sequence). DNA of the CDR3: TGTGCCAGTAGTTCCGAGGGGTTCGGGACCCCCCGCACCGGGGAGCTGTTTTTT. It specifies CASSSEGFGTPRTGELFF.

This clone was counted between two and nine times. The chain has TRBV6-4 and TRBJ2-7; perhaps TRBD2 as D (5 bases). Germline loops: CDR1 MRHNA, CDR2 SNTAGT. The CDR3 covers 11 residues. The germline V and J ends were trimmed by 8 bases and 0 bases, with 5 bases remaining between them. The CDR3 region is CASAGSYEQYF. The DNA of the CDR3 is TGTGCCAGCGCGGGCTCCTACGAGCAGTACTTC.

The rearrangement uses TRBV6-1 and TRBJ1-6; D remains unclear. Trimming stripped 1 base from V and 0 bases from J, with 10 bases between. CDR3 size: 17 residues. Germline CDR1 reads MNHNS; CDR2 reads SASEGT. CDR3 sequence reads: CASSEEHLSSYNSPLHF. The CDR3 region has the DNA TGTGCCAGCAGTGAAGAACATTTGAGCTCCTATAATTCACCCCTCCACTTT.

This clone occurred once. This rearrangement joins TRBV10-3 to TRBJ2-7; 9 bases match TRBD2. The germline V gene has CDR1 ENHRY and CDR2 SYGVKD. The V and J ends lost 6 bases and 3 bases, in that order; junction bases with no gene match: 15. The CDR3 runs 17 residues. The CDR3 reads CAISDSSERGAHYEQYF. The DNA of the CDR3 is TGTGCCATCAGCGACTCGTCTGAGCGGGGGGCGCACTACGAGCAGTACTTC.

The rearrangement joins TRBV30 to TRBJ1-2; 8 bases are shared with TRBD1. Germline V gene sequence: CDR1 GTSNPN, CDR2 SVGIG (reference sequence). V lost 0 bases to trimming and J lost 4 bases; unmatched junction nucleotides: 7. This CDR3 comprises 15 residues. CDR3 sequence (DNA): TGTGCCTGGAGTGTACTTGCCACAGGGGGCTATGGCTACACCTTC. Amino acid sequence: CAWSVLATGGYGYTF.

The gene calls are TRBV19 and TRBJ2-1; TRBD2 matches 9 bases. The CDR3 runs 15 residues. In germline, CDR1 is LNHDA, CDR2 SQIVND (reference sequence). The ends lost 2 bases at V and 5 bases at J; junction bases unmatched: 4. The CDR3 DNA reads TGTGCCAGTAGTATACGGCGGGAGGGACACAATGAGCAGTTCTTC. It yields the protein CASSIRREGHNEQFF.

This clone was observed a single time. This chain links TRBV2 with TRBJ2-3; 10 nucleotides agree with TRBD1. CDR1 is SNHLY, CDR2 FYNNEI, per germline. With 8 bases clipped from V and 5 bases from J, the junction kept 4 bases outside the gene matches. The CDR3 is 13 residues long. The CDR3: CASHGQGVDTQYF. The CDR3 nucleotides are TGTGCCAGCCATGGACAGGGGGTAGATACGCAGTATTTT. Drawing the rest from reference TRBV2 and TRBJ2-3, the complete variable domain is EPEVTQTPSHQVTQMGQEVILRCVPISNHLYFYWYRQILGQKVEFLVSFYNNEISEKSEIFDDQFSVERPDGSNFTLKIRSTKLEDSAMYFCASHGQGVDTQYFGPGTRLTVL.

The V and J genes are TRBV12-5 and TRBJ2-7; a possible D gene is TRBD1 (6 bases). Trimming stripped 5 bases from V and 4 bases from J, with 15 bases between. The germline gives CDR1 LGHNT, CDR2 FRNRAP. The CDR3 is 14 residues long. The CDR3 nucleotides read TGTGCTAGTGGTGCCGGGACAACAGGATACGAGCAGTACTTC. Encoded protein: CASGAGTTGYEQYF.